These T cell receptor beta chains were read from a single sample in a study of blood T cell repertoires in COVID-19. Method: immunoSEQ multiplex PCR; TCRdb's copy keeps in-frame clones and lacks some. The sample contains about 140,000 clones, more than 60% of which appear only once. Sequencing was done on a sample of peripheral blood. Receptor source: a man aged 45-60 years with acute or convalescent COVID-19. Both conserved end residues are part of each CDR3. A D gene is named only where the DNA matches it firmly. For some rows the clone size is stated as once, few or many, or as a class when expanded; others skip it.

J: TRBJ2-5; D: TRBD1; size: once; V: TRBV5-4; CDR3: CASSEQGGQYF; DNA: TGTGCCAGCAGCGAACAGGGGGGTCAGTACTTC
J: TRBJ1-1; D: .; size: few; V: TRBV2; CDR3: CASTLQAGLANTEAFF; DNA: TGTGCCAGCACCTTACAGGCAGGGTTAGCGAACACTGAAGCTTTCTTT
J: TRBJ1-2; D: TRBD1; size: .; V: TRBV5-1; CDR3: CASSPQGAGDGYTF; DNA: TGCGCCAGCAGCCCACAGGGGGCAGGGGATGGCTACACCTTC
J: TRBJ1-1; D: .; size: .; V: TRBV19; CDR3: CASIAGRWTEAFF; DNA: TGTGCCAGTATCGCGGGGCGATGGACTGAAGCTTTCTTT
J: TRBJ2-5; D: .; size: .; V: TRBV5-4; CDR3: CASSFGGGKETQYF; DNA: TGTGCCAGCAGCTTTGGCGGGGGCAAAGAGACCCAGTACTTC
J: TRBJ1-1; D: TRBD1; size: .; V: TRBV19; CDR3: CASSSMGQGNTEAFF; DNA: TGTGCCAGTAGTTCAATGGGACAGGGGAACACTGAAGCTTTCTTT
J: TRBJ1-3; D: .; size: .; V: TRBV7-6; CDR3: CASSATGGSSGNTIYF; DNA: TGTGCCAGCAGCGCGACCGGAGGGAGCTCTGGAAACACCATATATTTT
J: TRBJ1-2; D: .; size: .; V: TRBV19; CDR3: CASSTEIARGYTF; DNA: TGTGCCAGTAGCACGGAAATAGCGCGTGGCTACACCTTC
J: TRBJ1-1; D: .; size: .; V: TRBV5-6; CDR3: CASSKQGATEAFF; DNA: TGTGCCAGCAGCAAACAGGGTGCCACTGAAGCTTTCTTT
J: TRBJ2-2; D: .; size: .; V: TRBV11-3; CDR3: CASSPYTGELFF; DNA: TGTGCCAGCAGCCCGTACACCGGGGAGCTGTTTTTT
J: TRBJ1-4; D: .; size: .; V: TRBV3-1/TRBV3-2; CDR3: CASSLNEKLFF; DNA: TGTGCCAGCAGTTTAAATGAAAAACTGTTTTTT
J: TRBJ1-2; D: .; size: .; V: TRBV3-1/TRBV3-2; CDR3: CASSQEGAGYGYTF; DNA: TGTGCCAGCAGCCAAGAAGGGGCAGGGTATGGCTACACCTTC
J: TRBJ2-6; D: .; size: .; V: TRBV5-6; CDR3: CASSSTGWDGANVLTF; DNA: TGTGCCAGCAGTTCTACAGGGTGGGACGGGGCCAACGTCCTGACTTTC
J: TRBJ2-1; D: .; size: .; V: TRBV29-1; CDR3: CSVAQDHYNEQFF; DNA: TGCAGCGTTGCACAGGACCACTACAATGAGCAGTTCTTC
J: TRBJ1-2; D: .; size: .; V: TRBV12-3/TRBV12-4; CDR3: CASSLDPGDGYTF; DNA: TGTGCCAGCAGTTTAGATCCCGGGGATGGCTACACCTTC
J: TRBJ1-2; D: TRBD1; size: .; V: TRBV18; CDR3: CASSLTGGADYGYTF; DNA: TGTGCCAGCTCACTTACAGGGGGCGCGGACTATGGCTACACCTTC
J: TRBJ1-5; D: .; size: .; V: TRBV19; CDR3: CASQGDQPQHF; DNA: TGTGCCAGTCAGGGTGATCAGCCCCAGCATTTT
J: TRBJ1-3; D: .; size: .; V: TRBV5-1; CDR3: CASSQGGHSGNTIYF; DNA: TGCGCCAGCAGCCAAGGGGGTCACTCTGGAAACACCATATATTTT
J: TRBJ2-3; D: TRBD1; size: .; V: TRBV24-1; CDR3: CATSETQGAGDTQYF; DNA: TGTGCCACCAGTGAGACCCAGGGGGCCGGGGATACGCAGTATTTT
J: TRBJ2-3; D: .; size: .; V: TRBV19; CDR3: CASTLGGVNTDTQYF; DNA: TGTGCCAGTACCCTAGGGGGAGTCAACACAGATACGCAGTATTTT
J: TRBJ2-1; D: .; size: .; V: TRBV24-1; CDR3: CATSGSGATYNEQFF; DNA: TGTGCCACCAGTGGTAGCGGAGCAACCTACAATGAGCAGTTCTTC
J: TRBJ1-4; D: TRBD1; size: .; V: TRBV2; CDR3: CASTQGQANEKLFF; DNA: TGTGCCAGCACCCAGGGACAGGCGAATGAAAAACTGTTTTTT
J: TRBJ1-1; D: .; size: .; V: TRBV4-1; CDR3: CASSQLQITEAFF; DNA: TGCGCCAGCAGCCAACTCCAGATCACTGAAGCTTTCTTT
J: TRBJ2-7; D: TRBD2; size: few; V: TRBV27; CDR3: CASGRASGGAYEQYF; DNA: TGTGCCAGCGGTAGAGCTAGCGGGGGGGCCTACGAGCAGTACTTC
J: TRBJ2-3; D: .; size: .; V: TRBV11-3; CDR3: CASSRGDTQYF; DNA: TGTGCCAGCAGCCGGGGGGATACGCAGTATTTT
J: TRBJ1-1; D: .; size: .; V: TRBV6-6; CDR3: CASSWGGTEAFF; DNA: TGTGCCAGCAGTTGGGGGGGAACTGAAGCTTTCTTT
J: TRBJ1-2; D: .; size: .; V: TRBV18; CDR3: CASSPGTYGYTF; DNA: TGTGCCAGCTCCCCCGGGACTTACGGCTACACCTTC